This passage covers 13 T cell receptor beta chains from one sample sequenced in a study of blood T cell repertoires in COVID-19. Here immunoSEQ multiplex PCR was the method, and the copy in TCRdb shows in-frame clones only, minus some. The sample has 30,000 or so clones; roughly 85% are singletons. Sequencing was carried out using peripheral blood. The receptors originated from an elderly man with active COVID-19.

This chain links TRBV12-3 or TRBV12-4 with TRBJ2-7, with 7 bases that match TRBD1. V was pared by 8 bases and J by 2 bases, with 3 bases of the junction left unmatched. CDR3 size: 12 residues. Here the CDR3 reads CASGDSPYEQYF. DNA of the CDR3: TGTGCCAGCGGGGACAGCCCCTACGAGCAGTACTTC.

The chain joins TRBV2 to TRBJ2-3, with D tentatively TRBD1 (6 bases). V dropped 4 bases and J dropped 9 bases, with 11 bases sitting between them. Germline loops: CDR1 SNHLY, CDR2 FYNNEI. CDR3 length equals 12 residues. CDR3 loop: CASSAPRGTQYF. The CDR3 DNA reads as TGTGCCAGCAGTGCCCCGAGGGGGACGCAGTATTTT.

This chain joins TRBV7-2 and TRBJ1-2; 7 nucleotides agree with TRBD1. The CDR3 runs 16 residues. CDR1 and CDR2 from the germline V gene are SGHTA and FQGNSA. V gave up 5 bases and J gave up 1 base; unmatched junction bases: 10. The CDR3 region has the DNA TGTGCCAGCAGCATTTTATACAGGGGAAGTAACTATGGCTACACCTTC. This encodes CASSILYRGSNYGYTF.

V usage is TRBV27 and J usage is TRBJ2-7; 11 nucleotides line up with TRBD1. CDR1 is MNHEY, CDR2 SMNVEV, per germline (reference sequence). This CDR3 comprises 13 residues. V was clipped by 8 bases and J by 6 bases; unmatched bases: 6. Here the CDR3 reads CASAGTGGTEQYF. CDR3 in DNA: TGTGCCAGCGCGGGGACAGGGGGTACCGAGCAGTACTTC.

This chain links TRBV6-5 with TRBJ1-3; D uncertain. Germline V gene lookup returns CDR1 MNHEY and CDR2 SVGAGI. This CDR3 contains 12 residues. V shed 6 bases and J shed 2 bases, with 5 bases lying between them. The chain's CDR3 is CASRGPGNTIYF. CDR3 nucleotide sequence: TGTGCCAGCAGGGGCCCTGGAAACACCATATATTTT.

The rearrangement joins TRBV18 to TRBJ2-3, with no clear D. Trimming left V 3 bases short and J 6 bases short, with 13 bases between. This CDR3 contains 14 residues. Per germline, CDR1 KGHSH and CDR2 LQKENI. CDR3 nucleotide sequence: TGTGCCAGCTCACCGGTGGCTAGTGCGGATACGCAGTATTTT. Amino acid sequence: CASSPVASADTQYF.

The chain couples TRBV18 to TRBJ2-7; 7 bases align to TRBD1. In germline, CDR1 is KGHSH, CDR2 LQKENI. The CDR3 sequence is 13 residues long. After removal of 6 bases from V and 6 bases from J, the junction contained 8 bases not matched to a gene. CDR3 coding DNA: TGTGCCAGCTCCCCCGGGACAGAAAGCGAGCAGTACTTC. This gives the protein CASSPGTESEQYF. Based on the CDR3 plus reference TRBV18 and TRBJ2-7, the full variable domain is NAGVMQNPRHLVRRRGQEARLRCSPMKGHSHVYWYRQLPEEGLKFMVYLQKENIIDESGMPKERFSAEFPKEGPSILRIQQVVRGDSAAYFCASSPGTESEQYFGPGTRLTVT.

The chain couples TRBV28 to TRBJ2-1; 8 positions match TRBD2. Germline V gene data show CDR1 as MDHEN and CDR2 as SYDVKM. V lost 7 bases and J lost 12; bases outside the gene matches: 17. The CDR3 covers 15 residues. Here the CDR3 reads CASKSGLAGIFGQFF. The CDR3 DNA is TGTGCCAGCAAGTCCGGCTTAGCGGGGATTTTTGGGCAGTTCTTC.

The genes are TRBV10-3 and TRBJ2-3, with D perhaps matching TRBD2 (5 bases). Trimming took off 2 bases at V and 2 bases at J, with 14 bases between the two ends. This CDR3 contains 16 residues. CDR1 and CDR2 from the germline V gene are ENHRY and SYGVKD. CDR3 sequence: CAISEPMDWNTDTQYF. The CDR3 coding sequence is TGTGCCATCAGTGAGCCTATGGACTGGAACACAGATACGCAGTATTTT.

This CDR3 reads CASSFRSAIGEQYF. CDR3 bases: TGTGCCAGCAGTTTTCGCTCCGCAATCGGCGAGCAGTACTTC. The chain couples TRBV2 to TRBJ2-7, with D uncertain. Per the germline V gene, CDR1 is SNHLY and CDR2 is FYNNEI. Trimming left V 5 bases short and J 6 bases short, with 17 bases between. The CDR3 runs 14 residues.

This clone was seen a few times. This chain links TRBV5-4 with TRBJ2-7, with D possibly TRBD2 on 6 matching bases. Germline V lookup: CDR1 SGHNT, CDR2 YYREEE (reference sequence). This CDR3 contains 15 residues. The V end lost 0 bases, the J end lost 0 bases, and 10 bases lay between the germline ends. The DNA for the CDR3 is TGTGCCAGCAGCTTGGCTGGGGGGATCTCCTACGAGCAGTACTTC. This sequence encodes CASSLAGGISYEQYF.

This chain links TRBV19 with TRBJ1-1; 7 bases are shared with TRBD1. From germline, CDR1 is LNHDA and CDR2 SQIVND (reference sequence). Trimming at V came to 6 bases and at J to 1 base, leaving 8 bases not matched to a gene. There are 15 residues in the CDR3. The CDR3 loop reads CASSPHRGKNTEAFF. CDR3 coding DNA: TGTGCCAGTAGCCCCCACAGGGGAAAGAACACTGAAGCTTTCTTT.

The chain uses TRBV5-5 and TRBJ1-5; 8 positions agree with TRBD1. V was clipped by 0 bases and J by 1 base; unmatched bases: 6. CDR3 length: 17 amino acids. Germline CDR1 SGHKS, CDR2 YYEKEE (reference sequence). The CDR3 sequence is CASSLGQGTLSNQPQHF. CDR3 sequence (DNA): TGTGCCAGCAGCTTGGGACAGGGGACCTTAAGCAATCAGCCCCAGCATTTT.